The next 20 T cell receptor beta chains were all read from a single sample in a study of identical twins (dated by TCRdb to the mid-2010s). Library method: 5' RACE. For sequencing, an Illumina HiSeq 2000 was employed. TCRdb handled the public reads itself, with Q25 trimming in fastp and clone calling in MiXCR, and kept productive beta chains. Each CDR3 protein appears once, grouped with its most common genes and DNA. This sample comprises some 300,000 distinct CDR3 sequences, 12% of them detected only once. Clones ranked in the top ten supply 7.2% of the sample. These records were also assigned to another study, of yellow fever vaccine responses in identical twins.

The sequencing sample was made of CD8+ T cells sorted from blood. The receptor source for this set is a woman younger than 35 in good health.

The DNA for the CDR3 is TGCGCCAGCAGCCATCCCGCCGAGACTAGCGGGCTAAACAATGAGCAGTTCTTC. Its protein product is CASSHPAETSGLNNEQFF. The chain employs TRBV4-1 and TRBJ2-1, with 10 bases that match TRBD2. Trimming removed 3 bases from V and 5 bases from J; junction bases left unmatched: 13. This CDR3 has 18 residues. CDR1 and CDR2 from the germline V gene are MGHRA and YSYEKL.

The chain employs TRBV13 and TRBJ2-7; 10 bases agree with TRBD2. CDR3 length equals 17 residues. Per germline, CDR1 PRHDT and CDR2 FYEKMQ (reference sequence). Trimming removed 0 bases from V and 5 bases from J; junction bases left unmatched: 10. DNA of the CDR3: TGTGCCAGCAGCTTAGGCGGACTAGCGGAGCCGGGGGACGAGCAGTACTTC. Translation gives CASSLGGLAEPGDEQYF.

This clonotype has just a few counts. The rearrangement links TRBV9 to TRBJ2-1; TRBD1 or TRBD2 may be the D gene (6 bases each). CDR1 and CDR2 from the germline V gene are SGDLS and YYNGEE. The ends were cut back, 2 bases at V and 2 bases at J, with 11 bases in the middle. This CDR3 has 15 amino acids. This CDR3 is CASSVTGATYNEQFF. The DNA for the CDR3 is TGTGCCAGCAGCGTTACGGGGGCTACCTACAATGAGCAGTTCTTC. The entire variable domain, with the rest obtained from reference TRBV9 and TRBJ2-1, is as follows: DSGVTQTPKHLITATGQRVTLRCSPRSGDLSVYWYQQSLDQGLQFLIQYYNGEERAKGNILERFSAQQFPDLHSELNLSSLELGDSALYFCASSVTGATYNEQFFGPGTRLTVL.

This clonotype was detected many times. The chain carries TRBV15 and TRBJ2-1; 12 nucleotides align to TRBD2. This CDR3 region has 17 residues. The V gene's germline CDR1 is LNHNV and CDR2 YYDKDF (reference sequence). Trimming cost V 7 bases and J 7 bases; bases outside gene matches: 14. CDR3 nucleotides: TGTGCCACCACCTTAAGTAGACTAGCGGGAGAGGGAAATGAGCAGTTCTTC. Its translation: CATTLSRLAGEGNEQFF.

This clonotype turned up a few times. The chain has TRBV7-2 and TRBJ2-3; 7 positions agree with TRBD2. J was trimmed by 0 bases and V by 6 bases; bases with no gene match: 9. The CDR3 totals 16 residues. Germline CDR1 and CDR2: SGHTA and FQGNSA. The DNA of the CDR3 is TGTGCCAGCAGTTCACTAGCGAAACGTAGCACAGATACGCAGTATTTT. Amino acid sequence: CASSSLAKRSTDTQYF.

The J gene is TRBJ2-5, the V gene TRBV13, with unresolved D. This CDR3 is 15 amino acids long. Germline CDR1 and CDR2: PRHDT and FYEKMQ (reference sequence). V dropped 5 bases and J dropped 2 bases, with 15 bases sitting between them. The CDR3 loop reads CASSLLSSGQETQYF. The DNA for the CDR3 is TGTGCCAGCAGCCTTCTTTCTAGTGGACAAGAGACCCAGTACTTC. The whole variable domain, filled in from reference TRBV13 and TRBJ2-5, reads AAGVIQSPRHLIKEKRETATLKCYPIPRHDTVYWYQQGPGQDPQFLISFYEKMQSDKGSIPDRFSAQQFSDYHSELNMSSLELGDSALYFCASSLLSSGQETQYFGPGTRLLVL.

This clonotype has more than one count but fewer than ten. The gene calls are TRBV12-3 or TRBV12-4 and TRBJ2-5; TRBD2 might be the D (6 bases). V lost 3 bases, J lost 7 bases, and 15 bases lay in between. This CDR3 contains 14 residues. CDR3 DNA sequence: TGTGCCAGCAGTTTTGGGGCAGGAGCGGGGACCCAGTACTTC. As protein: CASSFGAGAGTQYF.

This clonotype was picked up a small number of times. This rearrangement joins TRBV7-2 to TRBJ1-1, with D possibly TRBD1 on 5 matching bases. Per germline, CDR1 SGHTA and CDR2 FQGNSA. V was trimmed by 5 bases and J by 2 bases, leaving 12 bases between them. CDR3 length equals 14 residues. CDR3 in amino acids: CASSPGTVNTEAFF. DNA for the CDR3: TGTGCCAGCAGCCCTGGGACGGTAAACACTGAAGCTTTCTTT.

This clonotype was detected only a few times. The chain employs TRBV2 and TRBJ2-1; TRBD2 agrees at 14 bases. The CDR3 contains 18 residues. Germline CDR1 reads SNHLY; CDR2 reads FYNNEI. Germline trimming cut 8 bases from V and 7 bases from J; bases unmatched to any gene: 16. The CDR3 here is CASPTGTSGSGVINEQFF. The CDR3 DNA reads as TGTGCCAGCCCGACCGGGACTAGCGGGAGTGGGGTTATTAATGAGCAGTTCTTC.

The rearrangement joins TRBV14 to TRBJ1-1; TRBD1 is a possible D gene (5 bases). The length of the CDR3 is 17 residues. Trimming took off 1 base at V and 0 bases at J, with 15 bases between the two ends. The germline CDR1 and CDR2 sequences are SGHDN and FVKESK. CDR3 amino acids: CASSQGMREGLNTEAFF. DNA for the CDR3: TGTGCCAGCAGCCAAGGGATGCGGGAGGGACTGAACACTGAAGCTTTCTTT.

J is TRBJ2-3 and V is TRBV20-1; a possible D gene is TRBD2 (7 bases). The CDR3 length is 16 residues. CDR1 and CDR2 from the germline V gene are DFQATT and SNEGSKA (reference sequence). The germline V and J ends were trimmed by 6 bases and 1 base, with 20 bases remaining between them. Written as DNA, the CDR3 is TGCAGTGCCCAACGGGGGCGGGGGCTACGCACAGATACGCAGTATTTT. The encoded protein is CSAQRGRGLRTDTQYF.

The gene calls are TRBV6-2 or TRBV6-3 and TRBJ1-5, with D possibly matching TRBD1 (6 bases). Trimming left V 2 bases short and J 1 base short, with 6 bases between. In germline, CDR1 is MNHEY, CDR2 SVGEGT. The CDR3 is 14 amino acids. The CDR3 sequence: CASSYGQSNQPQHF. CDR3 nucleotides: TGTGCCAGCAGTTACGGACAGAGCAATCAGCCCCAGCATTTT.

This clonotype was observed a handful of times. This chain uses TRBV10-2 with TRBJ1-5; D is ambiguous. This CDR3 region has 14 residues. Germline-derived CDR1 and CDR2 are WSHSY and SAAADI. The V end lost 2 bases, the J end lost 3 bases, and 8 bases lay between the germline ends. The CDR3 protein is CASSEAPYNQPQHF. Written as DNA, the CDR3 is TGCGCCAGCAGTGAGGCCCCGTACAATCAGCCCCAGCATTTT.

This clonotype was observed a handful of times. The J gene is TRBJ2-3, the V gene TRBV15; 8 nucleotides match TRBD2. Unmatched junction bases numbered 17, after V lost 0 bases and J lost 0 bases. This CDR3 is 21 amino acids long. Germline CDR1 and CDR2: LNHNV and YYDKDF (reference sequence). CDR3 sequence reads: CATSRDKAPSGRMASTDTQYF. The CDR3 nucleotides are TGTGCCACCAGCAGAGATAAGGCCCCAAGCGGGAGAATGGCTAGCACAGATACGCAGTATTTT.

This clonotype turned up a few times. V usage is TRBV6-5 and J usage is TRBJ2-2; D is ambiguous. V was pared by 0 bases and J by 4 bases, with 9 bases between. CDR1 MNHEY and CDR2 SVGAGI come from the germline V gene. CDR3 length equals 15 residues. The CDR3 loop reads CASSYSTVITGELFF. For the CDR3, the DNA is TGTGCCAGCAGTTACTCAACTGTGATCACCGGGGAGCTGTTTTTT.

V gene TRBV28 combines with J gene TRBJ2-5, with TRBD2 matching 8 bases. Germline lookup yields CDR1 MDHEN and CDR2 SYDVKM. The CDR3 contains 17 residues. J gave up 5 bases and V 5 bases, and 16 bases lay outside the gene matches. The DNA for the CDR3 is TGTGCCAGCAGTAAGACAGAAGCGGGAGATATGATGGAGACCCAGTACTTC. Its protein is CASSKTEAGDMMETQYF.

This clonotype was seen repeatedly, ten times or more. The chain joins TRBV5-6 to TRBJ2-1; D is unresolved. The V and J ends lost 3 bases and 0 bases respectively, with 4 bases between them. In germline, CDR1 is SGHDT, CDR2 YYEEEE. This CDR3 has 13 residues. The CDR3 protein is CASSWSSYNEQFF. The CDR3 DNA follows: TGTGCCAGCAGCTGGAGCTCCTACAATGAGCAGTTCTTC.

J is TRBJ2-2 and V is TRBV7-7; D remains ambiguous. Trimming shortened V by 5 bases and J by 7 bases, and 8 bases separated the two germline ends. Germline V gene sequence: CDR1 SSHAT, CDR2 FNYEAQ (reference sequence). This CDR3 comprises 12 residues. CDR3 protein: CASSLMGGELFF. The CDR3, as DNA: TGTGCCAGCAGCCTGATGGGCGGGGAGCTGTTTTTT. Complete variable domain (other parts from reference TRBV7-7 and TRBJ2-2): GAGVSQSPRYKVTKRGQDVTLRCDPISSHATLYWYQQALGQGPEFLTYFNYEAQPDKSGLPSDRFSAERPEGSISTLTIQRTEQRDSAMYRCASSLMGGELFFGEGSRLTVL.

This clonotype came up a few times. The V gene is TRBV7-6, the J gene TRBJ2-1; D call uncertain. This CDR3 comprises 14 residues. V lost 0 bases to trimming and J lost 9 bases, with 12 bases between them. Germline assignment: CDR1 SGHVS and CDR2 FNYEAQ. This CDR3 is CASSLAGGWGEQFF. In nucleotides, the CDR3 is TGTGCCAGCAGCTTAGCCGGTGGATGGGGTGAGCAGTTCTTC.

This clonotype has only a few counts. This chain links TRBV4-1 with TRBJ2-3, with D hard to call. The CDR3 contains 16 residues. Germline V CDR1 and CDR2: MGHRA, YSYEKL. V was trimmed by 1 base and J by 0 bases, leaving 11 bases between them. CDR3 sequence (DNA): TGCGCCAGCAGCCAAGGGCCAGCCGCTAGCACAGATACGCAGTATTTT. Translated, it gives CASSQGPAASTDTQYF.